The 28 T cell receptor beta chains below come from one sample, sequenced in a study of T-cell reconstitution after alpha-beta-depleted transplantation in children. This sample's TCRbeta library carried unique molecular identifier barcodes. TCRdb reprocessed the PCR reads via MiXCR and lists one record per CDR3 protein. The table has 500,000 to 650,000 distinct CDR3 sequences, 9.5% to 12% seen once. This specimen consisted of PBMCs, mostly from graft donor cells, obtained 180 days after TCRalphabeta/CD19-depleted stem cell transplant. The receptor source for this set is a female patient between 2 and 15 years old who had a stem cell transplant for aplastic anemia, so the T cells may come from the graft donor.

The chain carries TRBV11-3 and TRBJ2-1, with D uncertain. Trimming removed 4 bases at V and 8 bases at J, with 36 bases between. In germline, CDR1 is SGHNT, CDR2 YENEEA. The CDR3 runs 21 residues. The CDR3: CASSSRPASLTRLSGFHEQFF. The CDR3 coding sequence is TGTGCCAGCAGCTCCCGACCGGCTTCTCTTACGCGTTTATCCGGCTTCCATGAGCAGTTCTTC.

This clonotype was detected only a few times. The V gene is TRBV7-8, the J gene TRBJ1-5, with 7 nucleotides matching TRBD1. The V gene end was trimmed by 3 bases and the J gene end by 1 base; junction bases not matched to a gene: 3. Germline V gene lookup returns CDR1 SGHVS and CDR2 FQNEAQ. CDR3 length equals 15 residues. The CDR3: CASSFDRASNQPQHF. CDR3 coding DNA: TGTGCCAGCAGCTTTGACAGGGCGAGCAATCAGCCCCAGCATTTT.

This chain joins TRBV7-2 and TRBJ2-7, with 10 bases lining up with TRBD2. This CDR3 comprises 12 residues. The germline gives CDR1 SGHTA, CDR2 FQGNSA. The CDR3 loop is CASSKITSGVRV. DNA for the CDR3: TGTGCCAGCAGCAAGATCACTAGCGGGGTGCGGGTC.

This clonotype appeared a few times. The V and J genes are TRBV7-8 and TRBJ2-2; 9 bases line up with TRBD1. CDR1 SGHVS and CDR2 FQNEAQ come from the germline V gene. CDR3 length: 16 residues. V dropped 5 bases and J dropped 2; count of bases not matched to a gene: 6. DNA of the CDR3: TGTGCCAGCAGCCGCAGGACAGGGGTAAACACCGGGGAGCTGTTTTTT. Residues: CASSRRTGVNTGELFF.

This clonotype was counted only a few times. The chain has TRBV5-6 and TRBJ1-4; the D is unclear. From germline, CDR1 is SGHDT and CDR2 YYEEEE. The CDR3 is made up of 14 amino acids. With 0 bases removed from V and 8 bases from J, the gap between germline ends came to 11 bases. This chain's CDR3 is CASSLVHSGEKLFF. The CDR3 coding sequence is TGTGCCAGCAGCTTGGTGCATTCGGGGGAAAAACTGTTTTTT. Drawing the rest from reference TRBV5-6 and TRBJ1-4, the complete variable domain is DAGVTQSPTHLIKTRGQQVTLRCSPKSGHDTVSWYQQALGQGPQFIFQYYEEEERQRGNFPDRFSGHQFPNYSSELNVNALLLGDSALYLCASSLVHSGEKLFFGSGTQLSVL.

This clonotype was picked up many times. V gene TRBV3-1 combines with J gene TRBJ2-5, with 11 bases that match TRBD2. The CDR3 has 15 amino acids. Germline V gives CDR1 LGHDT, CDR2 YNNKEL (reference sequence). After removal of 3 bases from V and 1 base from J, the junction contained 1 base not matched to a gene. This chain's CDR3 is CASSQGLAAQETQYF. In DNA form, the CDR3 reads TGTGCCAGCAGCCAGGGACTAGCGGCCCAAGAGACCCAGTACTTC.

The chain joins TRBV2 to TRBJ2-1, with 7 bases identical to TRBD2. The junction had 8 bases not matched to a gene; V was cut back by 3 bases and J by 0 bases. The CDR3 has 17 residues. Germline CDR1 SNHLY, CDR2 FYNNEI. CDR3 sequence: CASSEGGGYSSYNEQFF. DNA of the CDR3: TGTGCCAGCAGTGAGGGGGGGGGGTACAGCTCCTACAATGAGCAGTTCTTC.

This clonotype was seen a few times. The V gene is TRBV6-5, the J gene TRBJ1-2; TRBD1 agrees at 9 bases. The germline gives CDR1 MNHEY, CDR2 SVGAGI. The CDR3 consists of 15 residues. Germline trimming cut 0 bases from V and 4 bases from J; bases unmatched to any gene: 3. The CDR3 region is CASSYSGTGSYGYTF. The CDR3 coding sequence is TGTGCCAGCAGTTACTCGGGGACAGGGTCCTATGGCTACACCTTC.

This clonotype came up a few times. The J gene is TRBJ2-4, the V gene TRBV27; D not resolved. Trimming took off 8 bases at V and 3 bases at J, with 11 bases between the two ends. The CDR3 is made up of 13 amino acids. The V gene's germline CDR1 is MNHEY and CDR2 SMNVEV (reference sequence). The CDR3 reads CASQEMGKNIQYF. The CDR3 nucleotides are TGTGCCAGCCAAGAGATGGGCAAAAACATTCAGTACTTC.

This clonotype was found a few times. CDR3 sequence (DNA): TGTGCCTGGAGGAAGGGGGACAATCAGCCCCAGCATTTT. Translating gives CAWRKGDNQPQHF. V is TRBV30 and J is TRBJ1-5, with D maybe TRBD1 (6 bases). CDR3 length: 13 amino acids. Germline V CDR1 and CDR2: GTSNPN, SVGIG (reference sequence). Trimming stripped 3 bases from V and 3 bases from J, with 9 bases between.

CDR3 coding DNA: TGTGCCAGCAGCTTGAGGGCTAGCGGGAGTGATGGCCATACGCAGTATTTT. This codes for CASSLRASGSDGHTQYF. V and J are TRBV7-2 and TRBJ2-3; 10 bases line up with TRBD2. Germline CDR1 and CDR2: SGHTA and FQGNSA. The CDR3 runs to 17 residues. Trimming took 3 bases from V and 7 from J; bases not matched to a gene: 13.

This clonotype has only a few counts. A much larger clone sits a single nucleotide away, making a read error possible. The chain joins TRBV9 to TRBJ2-3; D gene uncertain. Trimming pared 0 bases from V and 2 bases from J, leaving 1 base between. The CDR3 consists of 12 residues. The germline V gene has CDR1 SGDLS and CDR2 YYNGEE. CDR3 loop: CASSVDTDTQYF. CDR3 coding DNA: TGTGCCAGCAGCGTAGACACAGATACGCAGTATTTT.

This clonotype has a count of ten or more. The chain has TRBV5-1 and TRBJ2-7; a weak D match, TRBD2 (5 bases). The CDR3 consists of 16 residues. V lost 0 bases, J lost 3 bases, and 16 bases lay in between. The germline V gene has CDR1 SGHRS and CDR2 YFSETQ. CDR3 sequence reads: CASSLGERTGRYEQYF. DNA of the CDR3: TGCGCCAGCAGCTTGGGGGAGAGGACCGGACGCTACGAGCAGTACTTC.

The rearrangement links TRBV28 to TRBJ2-6; no clear D gene. Germline lookup yields CDR1 MDHEN and CDR2 SYDVKM. V was trimmed by 6 bases and J by 0 bases, leaving 9 bases between them. This CDR3 has 15 amino acids. CDR3 DNA: TGTGCCAGCAGAAGACCTACCTCTGGGGCCAACGTCCTGACTTTC. Its protein is CASRRPTSGANVLTF.

This clonotype was observed a few times. The chain joins TRBV7-2 to TRBJ1-5; perhaps TRBD1 as D (6 bases). V lost 1 base, J lost 4 bases, and 14 bases lay in between. Germline CDR1 is SGHTA and CDR2 is FQGNSA. The CDR3 totals 16 residues. The DNA of the CDR3 is TGTGCCAGCAGCTTAGGGGGGGGGCGAGGGAATCAGCCCCAGCATTTT. Its translation: CASSLGGGRGNQPQHF.

The V and J genes are TRBV20-1 and TRBJ2-7; 8 bases agree with TRBD2. This CDR3 comprises 15 residues. V lost 0 bases, J lost 0 bases, and 4 bases stayed unmatched. Germline CDR1 reads DFQATT; CDR2 reads SNEGSKA (reference sequence). The CDR3 region has the DNA TGCAGTGCTAGAGAGGGTAGCGGGATCTCCTACGAGCAGTACTTC. Translated, it gives CSAREGSGISYEQYF.

The rearrangement links TRBV29-1 to TRBJ2-5; 8 nucleotides match TRBD1. Germline-derived CDR1 and CDR2 are SQVTM and ANQGSEA. J gave up 5 bases and V 4 bases, and 15 bases lay outside the gene matches. The CDR3 is made up of 16 amino acids. CDR3 protein: CSVADRGQLVTETQYF. Written as DNA, the CDR3 is TGCAGCGTTGCCGACAGGGGACAGTTGGTGACGGAGACCCAGTACTTC.

The V and J genes are TRBV28 and TRBJ1-6, with a weak D call TRBD1 (5 bases). Trimming stripped 6 bases from V and 8 bases from J, with 17 bases between. The CDR3 spans 15 residues. The germline V gene encodes CDR1 MDHEN and CDR2 SYDVKM. CDR3 in DNA: TGTGCCAGCAGCTCGGGGGAATTACGTTATTCACCCCTCCACTTT. Its translation is CASSSGELRYSPLHF.

This chain links TRBV7-2 with TRBJ2-7, with TRBD1 matching 7 bases. Germline V lookup: CDR1 SGHTA, CDR2 FQGNSA. The CDR3 has 16 residues. Germline trimming cut 4 bases from V and 7 bases from J; bases unmatched to any gene: 16. The CDR3 region has the DNA TGTGCCAGCAGCTCCAGAACCCGGACAGGTCTGGGGGAGCAGTACTTC. The encoded protein is CASSSRTRTGLGEQYF. The entire variable domain, with the rest obtained from reference TRBV7-2 and TRBJ2-7, is as follows: GAGVSQSPSNKVTEKGKDVELRCDPISGHTALYWYRQSLGQGLEFLIYFQGNSAPDKSGLPSDRFSAERTGGSVSTLTIQRTQQEDSAVYLCASSSRTRTGLGEQYFGPGTRLTVT.

The V and J genes are TRBV6-2 or TRBV6-3 and TRBJ2-7; D unresolved. This CDR3 contains 13 residues. Trimming took 5 bases from V and 3 from J, leaving 11 bases between them. The germline gives CDR1 MNHEY, CDR2 SVGEGT. The CDR3 spells CASSDGQSYEQYF. The CDR3 bases are TGTGCCAGCAGTGACGGGCAGAGCTACGAGCAGTACTTC.

This clonotype occurred a few times. V and J are TRBV28 and TRBJ2-1; 7 bases map to TRBD2. Germline V gives CDR1 MDHEN, CDR2 SYDVKM. CDR3 length: 17 residues. The V gene end was trimmed by 5 bases and the J gene end by 7 bases; junction bases not matched to a gene: 17. CDR3 nucleotide sequence: TGTGCCAGCAGTGCGCAGGAGGGCGGGAGTTTCTGGAATGAGCAGTTCTTC. It yields the protein CASSAQEGGSFWNEQFF.

This clonotype was seen many times. V usage is TRBV7-8 and J usage is TRBJ2-3; 12 bases agree with TRBD2. The CDR3 has 18 amino acids. Germline V gene lookup returns CDR1 SGHVS and CDR2 FQNEAQ. V lost 4 bases and J lost 7; bases outside the gene matches: 15. Here the CDR3 reads CASSSTRHRLAGAYTQYF. In DNA form, the CDR3 reads TGTGCCAGCAGCTCGACCCGACATAGACTAGCGGGAGCCTATACGCAGTATTTT.

This clonotype came up a few times. V is TRBV12-3 or TRBV12-4 and J is TRBJ1-5; TRBD1 is a possible D gene (5 bases). Trimming took off 4 bases at V and 7 bases at J, with 14 bases between the two ends. The CDR3 is made up of 14 amino acids. DNA of the CDR3: TGTGCCAGCAGTTCCTTTGCCGGGGACCAGCCCCAGCATTTT. It translates to CASSSFAGDQPQHF.

This clonotype appeared a few times. V and J are TRBV7-3 and TRBJ2-7; 11 bases align to TRBD2. The CDR3 is 14 amino acids. The germline CDR1 and CDR2 sequences are SGHTA and FQGTGA. V lost 4 bases and J lost 5; bases outside the gene matches: 4. The CDR3, as DNA: TGTGCCAGCAGCTCCACTAGCGGGAGAGACGAGCAGTACTTC. Residues: CASSSTSGRDEQYF.

This clonotype was picked up a small number of times. The rearrangement joins TRBV15 to TRBJ2-1; D gene ambiguous. Germline V gene lookup returns CDR1 LNHNV and CDR2 YYDKDF (reference sequence). This CDR3 comprises 16 residues. The V end was cut by 0 bases, the J end by 4 bases, with 13 bases between. CDR3: CATSRDAVVRYNEQFF. In DNA, the CDR3 is TGTGCCACCAGCAGAGATGCGGTAGTACGTTACAATGAGCAGTTCTTC. The whole variable domain, filled in from reference TRBV15 and TRBJ2-1, reads DAMVIQNPRYQVTQFGKPVTLSCSQTLNHNVMYWYQQKSSQAPKLLFHYYDKDFNNEADTPDNFQSRRPNTSFCFLDIRSPGLGDTAMYLCATSRDAVVRYNEQFFGPGTRLTVL.

Only a few counts were recorded for this clonotype. The chain couples TRBV7-2 to TRBJ2-1; 12 bases are a match to TRBD2. J was trimmed by 8 bases and V by 5 bases; bases with no gene match: 7. The CDR3 consists of 15 residues. The V gene's germline CDR1 is SGHTA and CDR2 FQGNSA. The CDR3 sequence: CASSVLAGGPHEQFF. CDR3 coding DNA: TGTGCCAGCAGCGTCCTAGCGGGAGGGCCCCATGAGCAGTTCTTC. Full variable domain (remainder filled in from reference TRBV7-2 and TRBJ2-1): GAGVSQSPSNKVTEKGKDVELRCDPISGHTALYWYRQSLGQGLEFLIYFQGNSAPDKSGLPSDRFSAERTGGSVSTLTIQRTQQEDSAVYLCASSVLAGGPHEQFFGPGTRLTVL.

V is TRBV7-3 and J is TRBJ2-2; 12 bases are shared with TRBD2. CDR1 is SGHTA, CDR2 FQGTGA, per germline. This CDR3 has 18 amino acids. V dropped 4 bases and J dropped 0; count of bases not matched to a gene: 6. CDR3 in DNA: TGTGCCAGCAGCTATACAGGACTAGCGGGATCGAACACCGGGGAGCTGTTTTTT. It translates to CASSYTGLAGSNTGELFF. Variable domain in full (rest from reference TRBV7-3 and TRBJ2-2): GAGVSQTPSNKVTEKGKYVELRCDPISGHTALYWYRQSLGQGPEFLIYFQGTGAADDSGLPNDRFFAVRPEGSVSTLKIQRTERGDSAVYLCASSYTGLAGSNTGELFFGEGSRLTVL.

The chain joins TRBV27 to TRBJ2-2; possible D gene TRBD1, 6 bases. V was cut by 5 bases and J by 1 base, with 14 bases left in between. Germline assignment: CDR1 MNHEY and CDR2 SMNVEV (reference sequence). The CDR3 length is 16 residues. Here the CDR3 DNA reads TGTGCCAGCAGTCCTTTAGACAGGCTGAACACCGGGGAGCTGTTTTTT. This sequence encodes CASSPLDRLNTGELFF.